The present TCR beta chain was sequenced within a study of T cells in Graves' hyperthyroidism and ophthalmopathy. Researchers took RNA transcripts and amplified the TCR beta CDR3 regions from them. The HTBI primer set served for first-round RT-PCR of the TCR CDR3. A single record per CDR3 protein comes from TCRdb applying MiXCR to the multiplex PCR reads. The table lists approximately 690,000 distinct CDR3 sequences, approximately 14% of them singletons. V trimming: 1 base; J trimming: 9 bases; junction bases outside the gene matches: 16. The CDR3 is 18 residues long. This clonotype came up many times.

The origin of this receptor is a woman between 50 and 59 years old with Graves' ophthalmopathy. The J gene is TRBJ2-1, the V gene TRBV12-3 or TRBV12-4; 9 bases fit TRBD2. The sample taken for sequencing was blood. The CDR3, as DNA: TGTGCCAGCAGTTTAGTGTGGGCGGGAGGGCCTTTGTTCAGTGAGCAGTTCTTC. Residues: CASSLVWAGGPLFSEQFF.